A single sample gave rise to the 9 T cell receptor beta chains below, sequenced in a study of blood T cells in healthy people across ages. Alongside a J-beta primer mix, a sample-barcoded 5' primer served in a second PCR lasting about 7 to 12 cycles. Via MiXCR, TCRdb re-called the 5' RACE reads, giving one row per CDR3 protein. The data show some 1.7 million distinct CDR3 sequences, with 28% seen just once and around 7.7% held by the top ten. The specimen was blood. These TCRs come from a woman between 25 and 40 years old in good health.

This chain links TRBV10-2 with TRBJ2-7; 11 nucleotides agree with TRBD2. The CDR3 sequence is 16 residues long. Germline assignment: CDR1 WSHSY and CDR2 SAAADI. CDR3 bases: TGCGCCAGCAGTGAGTCGGGGGGACTAGCGGTCTACGGGCAGTACGTC. This gives the protein CASSESGGLAVYGQYV.

The chain uses TRBV12-3 or TRBV12-4 and TRBJ2-7, with 9 bases identical to TRBD2. There are 14 residues in the CDR3. The V and J ends lost 7 bases and 7 bases, in that order; junction bases with no gene match: 11. The CDR3 DNA sequence: TGTGCCAGCACCTATAGCGGGAGCTGGAATGAGCAGTACTTC. Translated: CASTYSGSWNEQYF.

This clonotype came up a few times. This chain connects TRBV2 to TRBJ2-7; possible D gene TRBD1, 5 bases. Trimming removed 7 bases at V and 4 bases at J, with 17 bases between. Germline V CDR1 and CDR2: SNHLY, FYNNEI. The CDR3 covers 14 residues. CDR3: CASTRDSLFYEQYF. CDR3 nucleotide sequence: TGTGCCAGCACGAGAGACAGCCTTTTTTACGAGCAGTACTTC.

This clonotype has ten or more counts. The J gene is TRBJ2-7, the V gene TRBV12-3 or TRBV12-4, with TRBD2 matching over 8 bases. This CDR3 region has 12 residues. V gave up 10 bases and J gave up 2 bases; unmatched junction bases: 4. In DNA, the CDR3 is TGTGCCATCGGGACTAGTCCCTACGAGCAGTACTTC. Residues: CAIGTSPYEQYF.

This clonotype occurred a few times. This chain uses TRBV4-1 with TRBJ2-5, with TRBD1 matching over 7 bases. This CDR3 region has 16 residues. Germline lookup yields CDR1 MGHRA and CDR2 YSYEKL. V shed 4 bases and J 5 bases; nucleotides not matched to a gene: 13. The CDR3 DNA sequence: TGCGCCAGCAGCCGCTCCGGGGCAGGGGGAATCGAGACCCAGTACTTC. Amino acid sequence: CASSRSGAGGIETQYF.

There are many counts of this clonotype. The V gene is TRBV15, the J gene TRBJ2-7; a possible D gene is TRBD2 (6 bases). CDR1 LNHNV and CDR2 YYDKDF come from the germline V gene (reference sequence). V lost 0 bases to trimming and J lost 0 bases, with 12 bases between them. The CDR3 has 16 amino acids. The CDR3 loop is CATSRDLIGSSYEQYF. The CDR3 bases are TGTGCCACCAGCAGAGATCTAATCGGGAGCTCCTACGAGCAGTACTTC.

This clonotype was seen a handful of times. The V gene is TRBV6-5, the J gene TRBJ1-5; perhaps TRBD1 as D (6 bases). Trimming removed 4 bases at V and 1 base at J, with 14 bases between. The CDR3 has 16 amino acids. Germline V CDR1 and CDR2: MNHEY, SVGAGI. In nucleotides, the CDR3 is TGTGCCAGCAGTTCTTTTAGGACAGACAGCAATCAGCCCCAGCATTTT. As protein: CASSSFRTDSNQPQHF.

The chain couples TRBV7-9 to TRBJ2-1; 9 nucleotides match TRBD2. V lost 4 bases, J lost 8 bases, and 18 bases stayed unmatched. The CDR3 is made up of 18 amino acids. The germline gives CDR1 SEHNR, CDR2 FQNEAQ (reference sequence). CDR3 sequence reads: CASSSNSGSGWGRDEQFF. DNA for the CDR3: TGTGCCAGCAGCTCCAATAGCGGGAGCGGTTGGGGTAGGGATGAGCAGTTCTTC.

This clonotype has ten or more counts. The rearrangement joins TRBV12-5 to TRBJ1-5; perhaps TRBD1 as D (5 bases). CDR3 size: 13 residues. Germline V CDR1 and CDR2: LGHNT, FRNRAP. Trimming shortened V by 4 bases and J by 2 bases, and 6 bases separated the two germline ends. The CDR3 spells CASGWGGNQPQHF. The CDR3 coding sequence is TGTGCTAGTGGTTGGGGGGGCAATCAGCCCCAGCATTTT.